Reported below is one T cell receptor (beta chain). Its antigen remains unidentified. Base qualities were left out, and no much larger clone turns up one base away. The data originate from a study of cytomegalovirus exposure and HLA in healthy donors (dated by TCRdb to 2015 to 2018). In terms of the full investigation: According to an earlier analysis of 587 of the donors, some 180 million T cells yielded 95 million to 140 million unique TCR beta sequences and 276 Gb of sequence data. Along with the 666-subject first cohort, a separate validation cohort of over 90 different subjects was used. The study aimed to test whether cataloging public T cell receptors could reveal signatures of past pathogen exposure. An early release that covered some 640 HLA-typed donors contained about 300 gigabases of sequencing data and 65 million to 100 million unique TCR sequences. To study patterns of TCR occurrence, a later analysis re-analyzed previously published TCR beta repertoires from just over 650 donors and added high-resolution HLA genotyping. The later analysis used no new phenotypic data to find candidate immune exposures, relying instead on TCR beta sequences and their occurrence across donors. Typing coverage varied by locus: about 629-630 donors for A, B, C, DRB1 and DQB1; approximately 500 for DQA1; some 610 for DPA1; around 490 for DPB1. Among the roughly 400 genotyped donors, more than 70% belonged to the genetic ancestry cluster associated with self-reported Caucasian donors. In a later genetic analysis, genome-wide SNP genotypes for about 65% of the roughly 670 donors were used, and that subset was treated as a discovery cohort. The study profiled the T cell repertoires of around 700 subjects by immunosequencing and related them to cytomegalovirus serostatus. Roughly 5 DR-DQ haplotypes were treated as single units for association and clustering because of strong linkage in the cohort. Donor age, sex, ethnicity and CMV serostatus were collected together with the repertoire data. To predict cytomegalovirus infection status, the study combined high-throughput TCR immunosequencing, statistical association of individual TCRs with disease status, and machine learning. HLA typing covered class I and class II loci at four-digit resolution. Every discovery cohort repertoire had been produced on one sequencing platform. Among 300 to 500 genotyped donors of the cohort, an average of approximately 200,000 unique TCR beta nucleotide sequences was sequenced per donor, of which 15% to 20% were non-productive. An earlier analysis of fewer than 700 of the donors applied high-throughput TCR beta sequencing to assess whether each TCR beta V gene segment acted as functional or pseudogenic.

Based on the germline V gene, the CDR1 and CDR2 sequences are MNHNS and SASEGT. The CDR3 numbers 14 residues from cysteine through phenylalanine. Left in the record is the CDR3 DNA by itself, 42 bases read in frame from the first base. Trimmed from V: 6 bases; trimmed from J: 1 base; junction bases lacking a gene match: 4. Points the paper makes about the study in general: V-gene and J-gene trimming of TCR beta chains was associated with a missense DCLRE1C variant in a later genetic analysis, and the association was replicated in an independent cohort. Specific HLA alleles were associated with 15,000 to 20,000 TCR beta sequences at a false discovery rate of 0.05 in a later analysis. The study listed 150 to 200 TCR beta chains as associated with cytomegalovirus. In a later analysis, most CMV-associated TCR beta chains were found to appear HLA-restricted, with HLA associations seemingly driven largely by CMV exposure. The 87-base-pair reads could not distinguish some IMGT-functional V segments, including TRBV6-2 and TRBV6-3, so those segments were excluded. Linkage disequilibrium might explain the correlated functional status among segregating V segments, but an unknown experimental factor could not be ruled out. Only TCR beta chains were sequenced in this cohort, and the absence of alpha or paired-chain data limited detectable features. Presence/absence analyses assumed roughly uniform sequencing depth across donors, an assumption that may not hold. In an earlier analysis of about 600 of the donors, most TCR beta V segments appeared in productive rearrangements about 87% or about 30% of the time, broadly matching IMGT annotations. According to the authors, the approach could potentially be generalized to other disease states and immunological phenotypes. Because some donors lacked HLA typing at each locus, the association tests relied only on the typed subset. Most TCR sequences were seen in very few donors, while some public TCRs were found in many individuals. The sequencing pipeline was judged likely to have produced a cluster of highly shared sequence variants as a technical artifact. When HLA alleles, especially DR and DQ, strongly co-occurred, TCR associations were difficult to assign to individual alleles. Some 15 rarely observed V segments, including chromosome 9 orphons, were excluded from the earlier analysis of some 590 of the donors because counts were too low. According to a later genetic analysis, donors in an Asian-associated ancestry cluster had fewer N-insertions in productive TCRs than the approximately 670-donor mean. Several of the top co-occurrence clusters appeared to be linked to parvovirus B19, influenza, CMV and Epstein-Barr virus, according to a later analysis. In both the original and validation cohorts, the classifier was reported to diagnose cytomegalovirus status with high specificity and sensitivity. Immune exposure information for the cohort was limited to CMV serostatus. A few of the identified cytomegalovirus-associated TCR beta chains were confirmed in vitro to be specific for cytomegalovirus antigens. A later analysis found that TCR association rates varied across HLA loci, with DRB1 alleles showing the most associated TCRs and HLA-C alleles the fewest. In a later analysis, HLA-associated TCR beta chains showed more clonal expansion and lower generation probabilities than non-associated chains that were equally common. A further reported finding was that TCR beta sequences accurately predicted the HLA-A and HLA-B alleles for most subjects in the first cohort.

Library prep was done by the immunoSEQ multiplex PCR assay. The multiplex PCR relied on a mix of 60 forward primers for TCR Vbeta segments and 13 reverse primers for TCR Jbeta segments. A multiplex PCR assay on genomic DNA amplified the CDR3 region of rearranged TCR beta genes. The Illumina HiSeq System was used to sequence the amplified TCR beta libraries as 87-base-pair reads. Per the original workflow: In a later analysis, tens of millions of unique TCR beta chains were counted across the 500 to 700 repertoires, and approximately 11 million of these chains were shared by at least two donors. Raw reads were error-corrected and collapsed into unique sequences with a nearest-neighbor algorithm that merged closely related sequences to remove PCR and sequencing errors. V, D and J gene segments were assigned by aligning CDR3 sequences to IMGT reference sequences. For a sequence to be retained, at least a six-nucleotide match to both a V gene segment and a J gene segment was required. A rearrangement counted as productive if the CDR3 had no stop codons and remained in frame with V and J, and every other rearrangement counted as non-productive. CDR3 was defined by IMGT convention, running from the second conserved V-encoded cysteine to the conserved J-encoded phenylalanine. In an earlier analysis of some 550 of the donors, sequences lacking an unambiguous match to a single V gene segment were excluded. An earlier analysis of several hundred of the donors called V segments functional above 56.7% productive rearrangements and segregating when the between-donor standard deviation exceeded 5%. A statistical classification framework was built for diagnosing cytomegalovirus status from the catalog of TCR beta chain sequences. A later analysis assigned V and J genes by comparing TCR nucleotide sequences with IMGT/GENE-DB human TR gene sequences. A later analysis assigned CDR3 sequences and most-parsimonious VDJ recombination scenarios with the TCRdist pipeline. In a later analysis, every TCR beta chain was defined by the combination of its CDR3 amino acid sequence and its V-gene family, and reads without a unique V-gene family were dropped. In a later analysis, nearly 600 highly shared, low-generation-probability nucleotide sequences were removed to address suspected cross-contamination and a sequencing artifact. A later analysis calculated a clonal expansion index for each public chain from normalized within-repertoire ranks of inferred template counts. In a later analysis, generation probabilities were computed using a VDJ recombination model fitted to out-of-frame rearrangements, and the results were checked against IGoR. In a later analysis, hypergeometric tests were used to score TCR-TCR, TCR-HLA and TCR-CMV co-occurrence, with a repertoire-size bias correction applied to TCR pairs. False discovery rates were estimated in a later analysis by permuting HLA or CMV assignments 20 times. In a later analysis, co-occurring TCRs were grouped using DBSCAN, and TCRdist sequence similarity was added for clustering within HLA-allele-positive subsets. Co-occurrence clustering excluded repertoires with fewer than 30,000 or more than 120,000 public chains, plus five with anomalous nucleotide sharing. TCRdb retrieved this table from immuneACCESS and kept in-frame rearrangements only. Not all clones are present; in checked studies, unresolved V genes account for under half, and no reason is known for the remainder. V, J and clone size are taken as reported in that table, and D and trimming were inferred from the DNA itself. This sample is represented by roughly 180,000 clones; 77% of them were singletons. More than 3% of the sample is taken by the ten largest.

In total, 600 or so healthy bone marrow donors made up the cohort. At the time of sampling, all cohort members were nominally healthy, though unrecorded immune exposures were likely present. The donor tested CMV seropositive and was one of the 289 seropositive cohort members. Each donor provided a peripheral blood sample, and peripheral blood mononuclear cells were used for TCR beta sequencing. Genomic DNA extraction from the blood cell samples was performed with the Qiagen DNeasy Blood Extraction Kit. The chain couples TRBV6-1 to TRBJ2-3; TRBD1 matches 7 bases in the middle. The sample comprised PBMCs. The clonotype comes from a woman aged 55-70 years in good health and CMV-seropositive. The sequenced DNA is TGTGCCAGCAGCACTACAGGGGGCACAGATACGCAGTATTTT. The encoded protein is CASSTTGGTDTQYF.